Detailed here is one TCR beta chain. Sequenced by immunoSEQ multiplex PCR; TCRdb stores in-frame clones only, minus some. The sample carries under 2,000 clones, roughly 21% recorded once. With 7 bases removed from V and 3 bases from J, the gap between germline ends came to 10 bases. This CDR3 spans 11 amino acids. Germline CDR1 is GTSNPN and CDR2 is SVGIG (reference sequence). These data come from a study of T cells in localized non-small cell lung cancer. The starting material was normal lung tissue next to the tumor, obtained before any cancer treatment. The clonotype comes from a woman aged 40-70 years with stage III squamous cell lung carcinoma. V is TRBV30 and J is TRBJ2-7, with D possibly being TRBD2 (5 bases). CDR3 sequence: CAFFRGYEQYF. In nucleotides, the CDR3 is TGTGCCTTCTTCCGGGGCTACGAGCAGTACTTC.